This T cell receptor (beta chain) was retrieved from a study of memory CD4+ T cells and cytomegalovirus serostatus. Regarding the study as a whole: CMV serostatus prediction reached median AUC approximately 0.96, or 0.89 with US-trained model.

TCRdb's copy holds only in-frame clones and misses some; the assay was immunoSEQ multiplex PCR. The sample has around 50,000 clones, roughly 78% seen once. The sort gate was single viable CD3+CD4+CD8-CD45RO+ cells for memory CD4+ T cells. The CDR3 length is 14 residues. CDR1 and CDR2 from the germline V gene are SGDLS and YYNGEE. The V end was cut by 3 bases, the J end by 2 bases, with 10 bases between. Details on this clone: What it binds is not known.

The sequencing input was memory CD4+ T cells from blood. The chain is built from TRBV9 and TRBJ2-3; the D is unclear. This sequence originates from an adult in good health and CMV-seronegative. For the CDR3, the DNA is TGTGCCAGCAGCGCACTGATTTCCACAGATACGCAGTATTTT. Its protein is CASSALISTDTQYF.